The TCR beta chain under discussion was sequenced for a study of blood T cells in healthy people across ages (dated by TCRdb to between 2014 and 2017). Study-wide context: In model experiments, template switching captured about one uniquely barcoded TCR beta cDNA molecule for every two T cells. Two additional independent replicas of 1 million unique cDNA reads from the same blood draw were analyzed for two donors (one aged 18 to 29 and one aged 80 or older). The donors were divided into four age groups: young (average around 17 years), middle-aged (approximately 41), aged (approximately 62) and long-lived (nearly 85). To avoid experimental bias, donors of different ages were randomly spread across the sequencing lanes. Using deep sequencing normalized with unique cDNA molecular identifiers, the study measured how TCR beta repertoire diversity changes with age. Broad study findings and their caveats: The long-lived group showed more naive CD4+ T cells, fewer expanded clones and increased TCR diversity than the aged group, suggesting age selection. Estimates of total diversity based on one million sequenced T cells were regarded as lower bounds and as underestimates. Observed TCR beta diversity per million T cells fell roughly linearly with age, and a significant reduction was already apparent by age around 44. Donor CMV infection status was unknown, potentially confounding age-related changes in expanded clonotypes. Observed TCR beta diversity correlated strongly with the percentage of naive T cells measured by flow cytometry. Conclusive comparison of naive and antigen-experienced compartments was prevented by the profiling of bulk unsorted PBMCs.

Turning to this clonotype: It has no known antigen specificity. No much larger clonotype is one base removed from it; base qualities were not supplied.

The library was generated by 5' RACE. Sequencing was carried out with an Illumina HiSeq 2500. A second PCR of about 6 to 11 cycles was run with a J-beta primer mix and a sample-barcoded 5' primer. A template-switch 5' adaptor carrying 12 random nucleotides introduced a unique molecular identifier onto each TCR beta cDNA molecule. Each sample yielded at least 3 million CDR3-containing paired-end reads. First-strand cDNA synthesis was performed from all RNA using the Mint cDNA synthesis kit, with priming by a TRBC-specific oligonucleotide. Following uracil-DNA glycosylase treatment, all cDNA underwent a first 18-cycle PCR with the universal primers M1SS and BC2_uni_R. Concerning the study's data processing: Normalization of each sample was performed by random selection of 1 million high-quality reads, each carrying a distinct molecular identifier. Reads with shared molecular identifiers were discarded instead of being binned into consensus sequences. CDR3 identification, clonotype clustering and error correction used MiTCR with a Q25 quality threshold and the strictest error-elimination algorithm. A nonparametric unseen species model using Euler transformation provided a lower-bound estimate of total TCR beta diversity. The public reads were quality trimmed at Q25 with fastp and then assembled into clones with MiXCR by TCRdb, keeping productive beta chains. When rows share a CDR3 protein, they turn into one entry using the most common DNA and genes. These V and J calls are TCRdb output, not the study's own analysis. This sample gives over 1,200,000 distinct CDR3 sequences in total; around 59% of them show up just once. Roughly 6.3% of the sample rests with the top ten.

V gives up 1 base and J gives up 6 bases, and the segment between their germline ends measures 13 bases. CDR3 length: 14 amino acids, cysteine to phenylalanine. Kept here is only the CDR3 DNA, which spans 42 bases and is read in frame from base 1. CDR1 and CDR2 (SQVTM, ANQGSEA) derive from the germline V gene. The donors were 40 or so Caucasian individuals from Russia, aged 6 to 90 years, who were systemically healthy. Each donor gave ten milliliters of peripheral blood, drawn into EDTA-treated Vacutainer tubes. Ficoll-Paque density-gradient centrifugation was used to isolate PBMCs, with at least 7 million per sample. Total RNA was extracted from PBMCs with Trizol reagent, with at least 5 micrograms obtained per sample. The percentages of naive CD45RAhigh/CD27high T cells were determined by flow cytometry on a PBMC aliquot from every donor.

Input material: blood. The sequence was collected from a man younger than 30 in good health. The chain was built from TRBV29-1 and TRBJ2-1; TRBD2 is a possible D gene, resting on 5 matching bases. The DNA sequence is given as TGCAGCGTTGAAGCTGCCGATCGGGGCAATGAGCAGTTCTTC. It specifies CSVEAADRGNEQFF.